This T cell receptor beta chain was obtained from a study of T cells in Graves' hyperthyroidism and ophthalmopathy. General study points: The majority of expanded thyroid clonotypes above 0.001 also appeared in blood.

Many counts were recorded for this clonotype. Its antigen is still unknown. The investigators amplified TCR beta CDR3 regions from RNA transcripts. The TCR CDR3 first-round RT-PCR relied on the HTBI primer set. MiXCR, run by TCRdb on the multiplex PCR reads, gives a single entry per CDR3 protein. This repertoire shows about 720,000 distinct CDR3 sequences, approximately 18% found once; its top ten account for around 15%. The CDR3 is 17 amino acids. The V and J ends lost 1 base and 2 bases, in that order; junction bases with no gene match: 11. The sample comprised blood. This chain joins TRBV12-3 or TRBV12-4 and TRBJ2-7, with 7 positions matching TRBD1. The source is a woman aged 45-65 years with Graves' hyperthyroidism that later progressed to Graves' ophthalmopathy. For the CDR3, the DNA is TGTGCCAGCAGTTTAGAATTCGGGGCAGGGGGACCCTACGAGCAGTACTTC. Translated, it gives CASSLEFGAGGPYEQYF.